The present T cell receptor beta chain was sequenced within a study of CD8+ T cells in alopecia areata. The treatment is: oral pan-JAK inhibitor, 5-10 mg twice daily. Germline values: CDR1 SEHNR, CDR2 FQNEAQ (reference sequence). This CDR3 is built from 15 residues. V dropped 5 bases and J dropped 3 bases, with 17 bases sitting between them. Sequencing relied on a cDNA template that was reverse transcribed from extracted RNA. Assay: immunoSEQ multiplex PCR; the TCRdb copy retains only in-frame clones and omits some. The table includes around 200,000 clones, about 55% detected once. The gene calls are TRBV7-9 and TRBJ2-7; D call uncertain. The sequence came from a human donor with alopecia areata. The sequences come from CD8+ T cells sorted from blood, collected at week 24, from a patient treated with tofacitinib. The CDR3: CASSQNSGGLYEQYF. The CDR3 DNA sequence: TGTGCCAGCAGCCAGAACTCCGGTGGTCTCTACGAGCAGTACTTC.